The 28 T cell receptor beta chains below all came from one sample that was sequenced in a study of blood T cell repertoires in COVID-19 (dated by TCRdb to between 2020 and 2021). The library was made by the immunoSEQ multiplex PCR assay. The clones in this table, taken by TCRdb from immuneACCESS, are in-frame only. Not every clone is retained; where verified, under half of the shortfall comes from an unresolved V gene, and the cause of the rest is unknown. This sample has hundreds of thousands of clones in its table, and about 92% of those were observed once. The ten largest clones represent roughly 2.6% of the sample. Sequenced sample: PBMCs or T cells enriched from blood (not recorded which). Receptor source: a man aged 55-75 years who had recovered from COVID-19.

The chain uses TRBV13 and TRBJ1-5; the D is unclear. The CDR3 sequence is 14 residues long. V was pared by 0 bases and J by 3 bases, with 6 bases between. The germline V gene encodes CDR1 PRHDT and CDR2 FYEKMQ (reference sequence). CDR3 nucleotide sequence: TGTGCCAGCAGCTTAGGACAGCTCAATCAGCCCCAGCATTTT. It encodes CASSLGQLNQPQHF.

V is TRBV5-1 and J is TRBJ1-1, with 9 bases that match TRBD1. The V gene's germline CDR1 is SGHRS and CDR2 YFSETQ. With 0 bases clipped from V and 5 bases from J, the junction kept 5 bases outside the gene matches. This CDR3 has 15 residues. The CDR3 DNA sequence: TGCGCCAGCAGCTTGGGACAGGGGGTGGGGACTGAAGCTTTCTTT. This sequence encodes CASSLGQGVGTEAFF.

The chain employs TRBV11-3 and TRBJ2-5, with 10 bases that match TRBD2. This CDR3 is 15 amino acids long. Germline V CDR1 and CDR2: SGHNT, YENEEA. After removal of 5 bases from V and 4 bases from J, the junction contained 7 bases not matched to a gene. The CDR3 coding sequence is TGTGCCAGCAGCCAGAGCGGGAGGGCCCGAGAGACCCAGTACTTC. Amino acid sequence: CASSQSGRARETQYF.

The chain is built from TRBV3-1 (or the pseudogene TRBV3-2) and TRBJ2-7; 9 nucleotides agree with TRBD2. CDR3 length: 14 amino acids. J gave up 3 bases and V 4 bases, and 4 bases lay outside the gene matches. Per germline, CDR1 LGHDT and CDR2 YNNKEL (reference sequence). The DNA of the CDR3 is TGTGCCAGCAGCCTTGATAGCGGGAGCTACGAGCAGTACTTC. Its protein is CASSLDSGSYEQYF.

The rearrangement links TRBV19 to TRBJ1-6; no firm D call. CDR3 size: 13 residues. Germline loops: CDR1 LNHDA, CDR2 SQIVND (reference sequence). The V and J ends lost 4 bases and 7 bases respectively, with 8 bases between them. As DNA, the CDR3 is TGTGCCAGTAGTACGTCCCAGAATTCACCCCTCCACTTT. It encodes CASSTSQNSPLHF.

The chain is built from TRBV5-1 and TRBJ1-2; 9 nucleotides match TRBD1. CDR3 length: 16 residues. The trim removed 4 bases at V and 0 bases at J, leaving 7 bases unmatched. Per germline, CDR1 SGHRS and CDR2 YFSETQ. The CDR3 DNA is TGCGCCAGCAGCCGGACAGGGGACAATACTAACTATGGCTACACCTTC. Its translation is CASSRTGDNTNYGYTF. Complete variable domain (other parts from reference TRBV5-1 and TRBJ1-2): KAGVTQTPRYLIKTRGQQVTLSCSPISGHRSVSWYQQTPGQGLQFLFEYFSETQRNKGNFPGRFSGRQFSNSRSEMNVSTLELGDSALYLCASSRTGDNTNYGYTFGSGTRLTVV.

The chain combines TRBV2 with TRBJ2-1; TRBD2 agrees at 9 bases. There are 16 residues in the CDR3. Per germline, CDR1 SNHLY and CDR2 FYNNEI. Germline trimming cut 2 bases from V and 9 bases from J; bases unmatched to any gene: 11. CDR3 DNA sequence: TGTGCCAGCAGTGAATGGCCTAGCGGGAACCCTGGTGAGCAGTTCTTC. It encodes CASSEWPSGNPGEQFF.

This rearrangement joins TRBV10-3 to TRBJ2-7, with 9 bases lining up with TRBD1. Trimming took 2 bases from V and 7 from J; bases not matched to a gene: 12. The CDR3 contains 16 residues. Germline V gene data show CDR1 as ENHRY and CDR2 as SYGVKD. CDR3 sequence reads: CAISEARGDRVGEQYF. The CDR3 region has the DNA TGTGCCATCAGTGAGGCGAGGGGGGACAGGGTTGGGGAGCAGTACTTC.

The chain has TRBV4-2 and TRBJ2-1, with D uncertain. Germline loops: CDR1 LGHNA, CDR2 YNFKEQ. The CDR3 totals 12 residues. The V gene lost 0 bases and the J gene lost 11 bases, with 8 bases spanning the gap. CDR3 protein: CASSQEPEKQFF. CDR3 in DNA: TGTGCCAGCAGCCAAGAACCAGAAAAGCAGTTCTTC.

This rearrangement joins TRBV15 to TRBJ2-1, with 9 bases fitting TRBD1. In germline, CDR1 is LNHNV, CDR2 YYDKDF (reference sequence). The V segment lost 2 bases and the J segment 9 bases; nucleotides outside the gene matches: 5. The CDR3 spans 14 residues. The CDR3 sequence is CATSRNRGQGEQFF. The CDR3 DNA sequence: TGTGCCACCAGCAGAAACAGGGGGCAAGGTGAGCAGTTCTTC.

This rearrangement joins TRBV11-2 to TRBJ2-1; 10 nucleotides agree with TRBD2. Losses at the gene ends were 4 bases for V and 4 bases for J; bases not matched to a gene: 4. In germline, CDR1 is SGHAT, CDR2 FQNNGV. The CDR3 runs 15 residues. The CDR3 nucleotides are TGTGCCAGCAGCTCCCTAGCGGGAGTGTACAATGAGCAGTTCTTC. It encodes CASSSLAGVYNEQFF.

J is TRBJ1-1 and V is TRBV7-8; 10 nucleotides match TRBD1. V was pared by 4 bases and J by 5 bases, with 13 bases of the junction left unmatched. Germline V CDR1 and CDR2: SGHVS, FQNEAQ. This CDR3 has 17 residues. The DNA for the CDR3 is TGTGCCAGCAGCTCATGGCCCCGGGACAGGGGAGGGACTGAAGCTTTCTTT. Protein sequence: CASSSWPRDRGGTEAFF.

CDR3 residues: CALGANVLTF. The CDR3, as DNA: TGTGCCCTTGGGGCCAACGTCCTGACTTTC. The chain is built from TRBV6-5 and TRBJ2-6; no definite D call. V was cut by 11 bases and J by 3 bases, with 2 bases left in between. Germline CDR1 MNHEY, CDR2 SVGAGI. This CDR3 has 10 amino acids.

V usage is TRBV18 and J usage is TRBJ1-5, with D maybe TRBD1 (5 bases). Trimming cost V 3 bases and J 5 bases, with 8 bases left between them. Germline CDR1 and CDR2: KGHSH and LQKENI. CDR3 size: 13 residues. CDR3 nucleotides: TGTGCCAGCTCACCCGCGGGGCATCAGCCCCAGCATTTT. Translating it yields CASSPAGHQPQHF.

The chain has TRBV19 and TRBJ1-1; D might be TRBD1 (5 bases). Germline lookup yields CDR1 LNHDA and CDR2 SQIVND (reference sequence). V was clipped by 4 bases and J by 0 bases, with 12 bases between them. The CDR3 has 15 residues. CDR3 DNA sequence: TGTGCCAGTAGTAGGGCCGGGACTTTGAACACTGAAGCTTTCTTT. Translating gives CASSRAGTLNTEAFF.

This clone was observed a handful of times. The J gene is TRBJ1-6, the V gene TRBV6-1; possibly TRBD1 for D (5 bases). Germline V gives CDR1 MNHNS, CDR2 SASEGT. The ends were cut back, 1 base at V and 10 bases at J, with 8 bases in the middle. This CDR3 has 13 amino acids. This CDR3 reads CASSEGGVSPLHF. The CDR3 DNA reads as TGTGCCAGCAGTGAAGGGGGGGTCTCACCCCTCCACTTT.

This clone appeared once. The chain employs TRBV28 and TRBJ1-5; D remains unclear. Trimming pared 2 bases from V and 11 bases from J, leaving 13 bases between. This CDR3 is built from 13 residues. Germline CDR1 reads MDHEN; CDR2 reads SYDVKM. CDR3 coding DNA: TGTGCCAGCAGTTTAATCCTCGCGGTGGCCCAGCATTTT. Encoded protein: CASSLILAVAQHF.

This chain links TRBV5-6 with TRBJ2-7; a weak D match, TRBD2 (7 bases). The CDR3 runs 12 residues. CDR1 and CDR2 (germline): SGHDT, YYEEEE. V lost 10 bases and J lost 6, with 17 bases in between. In DNA, the CDR3 is TGTGCCTCTACTGCGGGGGCCCTCGAGCAGTACTTC. It translates to CASTAGALEQYF.

V gene TRBV4-1 combines with J gene TRBJ1-3; no definite D call. The V end lost 0 bases, the J end lost 2 bases, and 14 bases lay between the germline ends. The CDR3 totals 17 residues. Per the germline V gene, CDR1 is MGHRA and CDR2 is YSYEKL. This CDR3 reads CASSQEERIAAGNTIYF. For the CDR3, the DNA is TGCGCCAGCAGCCAAGAAGAAAGAATAGCGGCTGGAAACACCATATATTTT.

The rearrangement links TRBV5-1 to TRBJ2-1; 12 positions match TRBD2. With 3 bases clipped from V and 6 bases from J, the junction kept 13 bases outside the gene matches. This CDR3 spans 18 amino acids. The germline CDR1 and CDR2 sequences are SGHRS and YFSETQ. CDR3 bases: TGCGCCAGCAGCTGGGTCCCCACTAGCGGGAGGATGGGCAATGAGCAGTTCTTC. This gives the protein CASSWVPTSGRMGNEQFF. Full variable domain (rest looked up from reference TRBV5-1 and TRBJ2-1): KAGVTQTPRYLIKTRGQQVTLSCSPISGHRSVSWYQQTPGQGLQFLFEYFSETQRNKGNFPGRFSGRQFSNSRSEMNVSTLELGDSALYLCASSWVPTSGRMGNEQFFGPGTRLTVL.

The rearrangement uses TRBV20-1 and TRBJ1-4; no firm D call. The V end was cut by 3 bases, the J end by 6 bases, with 14 bases between. The germline V gene has CDR1 DFQATT and CDR2 SNEGSKA (reference sequence). This CDR3 has 14 residues. The DNA for the CDR3 is TGCAGTGCTAGTCGCGTAGGAGGGCATGAAAAACTGTTTTTT. Translation gives CSASRVGGHEKLFF.

The V call is TRBV6-5, the J call TRBJ1-2; D remains unclear. Trimming stripped 2 bases from V and 1 base from J, with 8 bases between. Germline V gives CDR1 MNHEY, CDR2 SVGAGI. CDR3 length equals 14 residues. CDR3 bases: TGTGCCAGCAGTTACATAGTTGGTAACTATGGCTACACCTTC. Residues: CASSYIVGNYGYTF.

The chain uses TRBV6-6 and TRBJ2-3; no reliable D call. CDR3 size: 11 residues. Trimming left V 1 base short and J 7 bases short, with 3 bases between. Germline assignment: CDR1 MNHNY and CDR2 SVGAGI (reference sequence). The CDR3 coding sequence is TGTGCCAGCAGTTACTATAATACGCAGTATTTT. Its translation is CASSYYNTQYF.

This chain connects TRBV19 to TRBJ1-1; D might be TRBD1 (5 bases). CDR3 length: 13 amino acids. The germline V gene has CDR1 LNHDA and CDR2 SQIVND (reference sequence). V lost 7 bases and J 4 bases, leaving 13 bases between the germline ends. The CDR3, as DNA: TGTGCCAGTAATTTTCGGAGGGGCACTGAAGCTTTCTTT. Translation: CASNFRRGTEAFF.

The chain has TRBV5-1 and TRBJ2-3, with D tentatively TRBD1 (7 bases). Germline CDR1 is SGHRS and CDR2 is YFSETQ. The length of the CDR3 is 15 residues. Trimming shortened V by 4 bases and J by 0 bases, and 12 bases separated the two germline ends. The CDR3 DNA reads TGCGCCAGCAGCCTGACAGGGAGGAGCACAGATACGCAGTATTTT. As protein: CASSLTGRSTDTQYF. The whole variable domain, remainder taken from reference TRBV5-1 and TRBJ2-3, is KAGVTQTPRYLIKTRGQQVTLSCSPISGHRSVSWYQQTPGQGLQFLFEYFSETQRNKGNFPGRFSGRQFSNSRSEMNVSTLELGDSALYLCASSLTGRSTDTQYFGPGTRLTVL.

V usage is TRBV15 and J usage is TRBJ2-1, with a weak D call TRBD2 (5 bases). Germline V gives CDR1 LNHNV, CDR2 YYDKDF (reference sequence). CDR3 length equals 12 residues. V lost 6 bases and J 6 bases, leaving 9 bases between the germline ends. CDR3 sequence reads: CATSIAGNEQFF. The CDR3 bases are TGTGCCACCAGTATTGCGGGCAATGAGCAGTTCTTC.

In its sample, this clone was seen once. V usage is TRBV28 and J usage is TRBJ1-3; possible D gene TRBD1, 5 bases. Germline CDR1 is MDHEN and CDR2 is SYDVKM. Trimming shortened V by 2 bases and J by 16 bases, and 21 bases separated the two germline ends. The CDR3 runs to 14 residues. The CDR3 DNA follows: TGTGCCAGCAGTTTAGTAGGGGCGTCGGCACCCTCCTATTTT. Its translation: CASSLVGASAPSYF.

The V call is TRBV19, the J call TRBJ1-4, with D perhaps matching TRBD1 (6 bases). Germline CDR1 and CDR2: LNHDA and SQIVND (reference sequence). V was pared by 5 bases and J by 4 bases, with 14 bases between. The CDR3 length is 15 residues. The CDR3 nucleotides are TGTGCCAGTAGTCTCACGGACAGCTTTAATGAAAAACTGTTTTTT. This encodes CASSLTDSFNEKLFF.